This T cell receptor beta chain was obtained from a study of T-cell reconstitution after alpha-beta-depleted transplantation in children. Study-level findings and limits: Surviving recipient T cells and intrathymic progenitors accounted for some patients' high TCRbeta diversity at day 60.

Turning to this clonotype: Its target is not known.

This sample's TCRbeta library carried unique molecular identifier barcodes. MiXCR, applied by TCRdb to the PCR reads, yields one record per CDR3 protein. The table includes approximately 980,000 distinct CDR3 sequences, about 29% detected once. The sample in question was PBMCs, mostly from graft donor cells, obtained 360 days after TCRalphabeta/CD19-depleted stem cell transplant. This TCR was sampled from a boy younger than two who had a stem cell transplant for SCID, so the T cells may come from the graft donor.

CDR3 sequence reads: CASSWDRGDNSPLHF. Written as DNA, the CDR3 is TGTGCCAGCAGTTGGGACAGGGGGGATAATTCACCCCTCCACTTT. V and J are TRBV2 and TRBJ1-6, with 11 nucleotides matching TRBD1. Trimming took 5 bases from V and 5 from J; bases not matched to a gene: 2. The CDR3 contains 15 residues. Germline-derived CDR1 and CDR2 are SNHLY and FYNNEI.